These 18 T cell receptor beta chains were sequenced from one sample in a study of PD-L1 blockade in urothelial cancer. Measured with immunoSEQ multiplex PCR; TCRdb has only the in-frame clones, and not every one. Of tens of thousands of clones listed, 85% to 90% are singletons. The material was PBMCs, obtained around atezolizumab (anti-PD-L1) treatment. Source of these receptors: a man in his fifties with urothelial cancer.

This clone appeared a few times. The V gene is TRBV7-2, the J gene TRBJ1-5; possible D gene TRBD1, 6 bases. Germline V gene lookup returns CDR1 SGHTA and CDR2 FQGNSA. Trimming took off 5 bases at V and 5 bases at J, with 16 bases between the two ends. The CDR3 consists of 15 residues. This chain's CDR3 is CASSLYGQTYQPQHF. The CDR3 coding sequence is TGTGCCAGCAGCCTGTACGGACAGACATATCAGCCCCAGCATTTT.

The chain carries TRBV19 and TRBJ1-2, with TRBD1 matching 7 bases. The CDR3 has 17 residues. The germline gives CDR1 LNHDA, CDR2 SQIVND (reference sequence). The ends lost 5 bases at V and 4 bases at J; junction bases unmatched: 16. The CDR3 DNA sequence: TGTGCCAGTAGTCCCTCTGCGCGGAGGGGGCGCCCCTATGGCTACACCTTC. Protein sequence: CASSPSARRGRPYGYTF.

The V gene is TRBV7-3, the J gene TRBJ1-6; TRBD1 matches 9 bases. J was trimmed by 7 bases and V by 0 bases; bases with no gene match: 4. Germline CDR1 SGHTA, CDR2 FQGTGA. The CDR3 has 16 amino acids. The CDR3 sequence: CASSLTGTGWNSPLHF. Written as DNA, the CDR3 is TGTGCCAGCAGCTTAACCGGGACAGGGTGGAATTCACCCCTCCACTTT.

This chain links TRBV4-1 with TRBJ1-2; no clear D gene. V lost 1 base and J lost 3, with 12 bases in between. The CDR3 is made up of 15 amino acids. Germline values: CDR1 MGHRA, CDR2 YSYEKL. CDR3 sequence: CASSQVYNPDYGYTF. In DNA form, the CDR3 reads TGCGCCAGCAGCCAAGTATATAATCCCGACTATGGCTACACCTTC.

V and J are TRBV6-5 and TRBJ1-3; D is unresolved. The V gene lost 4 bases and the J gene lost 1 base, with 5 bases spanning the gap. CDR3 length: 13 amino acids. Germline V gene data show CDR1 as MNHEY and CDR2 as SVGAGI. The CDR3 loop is CASSSQSGNTIYF. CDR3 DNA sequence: TGTGCCAGCAGTTCACAGTCTGGAAACACCATATATTTT.

CDR3 coding DNA: TGTGCCAGCAGTCCCCTACCGGGGGTAGGTGGAAACACCATATATTTT. Its translation is CASSPLPGVGGNTIYF. This chain connects TRBV27 to TRBJ1-3; D perhaps matches TRBD1 (5 bases). V lost 5 bases to trimming and J lost 3 bases, with 17 bases between them. Germline CDR1 MNHEY, CDR2 SMNVEV (reference sequence). CDR3 length equals 16 residues.

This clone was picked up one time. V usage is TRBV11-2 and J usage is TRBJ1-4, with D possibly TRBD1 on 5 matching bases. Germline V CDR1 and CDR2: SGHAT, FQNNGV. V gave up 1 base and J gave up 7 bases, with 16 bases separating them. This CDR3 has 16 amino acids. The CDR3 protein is CASSLGDGGGREKLFF. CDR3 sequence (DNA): TGTGCCAGCAGCTTAGGGGACGGGGGTGGTCGTGAAAAACTGTTTTTT.

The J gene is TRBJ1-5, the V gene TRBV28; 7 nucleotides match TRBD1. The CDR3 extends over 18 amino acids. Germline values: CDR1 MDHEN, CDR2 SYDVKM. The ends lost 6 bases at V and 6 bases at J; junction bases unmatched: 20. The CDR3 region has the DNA TGTGCCAGCAGGGCCGTGTTAGGGGGCAGATGGTTAATTCAGCCCCAGCATTTT. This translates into CASRAVLGGRWLIQPQHF.

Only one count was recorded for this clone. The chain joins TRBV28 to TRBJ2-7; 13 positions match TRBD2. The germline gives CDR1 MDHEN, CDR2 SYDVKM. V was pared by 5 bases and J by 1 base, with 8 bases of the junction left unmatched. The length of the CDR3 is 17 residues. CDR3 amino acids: CASSGMPGLAGSYEQYF. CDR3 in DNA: TGTGCCAGCAGTGGCATGCCGGGACTAGCGGGATCCTACGAGCAGTACTTC.

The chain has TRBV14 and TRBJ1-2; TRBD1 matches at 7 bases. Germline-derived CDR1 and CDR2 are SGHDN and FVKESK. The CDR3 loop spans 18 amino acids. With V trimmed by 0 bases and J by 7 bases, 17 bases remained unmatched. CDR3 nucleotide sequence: TGTGCCAGCAGCCAAGAAGGGGGCCCGTGGGGGAGTCAGAGTGGCTACACCTTC. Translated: CASSQEGGPWGSQSGYTF.

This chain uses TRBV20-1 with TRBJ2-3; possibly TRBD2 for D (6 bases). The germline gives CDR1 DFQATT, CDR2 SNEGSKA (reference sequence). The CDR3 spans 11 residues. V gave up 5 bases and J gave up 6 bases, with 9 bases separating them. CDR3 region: CSAGRQDTQYF. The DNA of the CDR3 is TGCAGTGCTGGGAGGCAGGATACGCAGTATTTT.

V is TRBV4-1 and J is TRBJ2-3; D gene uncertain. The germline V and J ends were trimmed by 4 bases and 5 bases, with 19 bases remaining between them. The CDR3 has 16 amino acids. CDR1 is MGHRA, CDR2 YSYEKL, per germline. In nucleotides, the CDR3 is TGCGCCAGCAGCCCGGAACAGTCCCATTGGAAAGATACGCAGTATTTT. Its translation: CASSPEQSHWKDTQYF.

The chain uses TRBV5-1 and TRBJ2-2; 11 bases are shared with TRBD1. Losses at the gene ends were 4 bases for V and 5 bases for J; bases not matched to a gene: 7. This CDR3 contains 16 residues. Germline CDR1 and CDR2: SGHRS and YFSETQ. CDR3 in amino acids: CASSRGTGGTTGELFF. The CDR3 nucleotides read TGCGCCAGCAGCCGGGGGACAGGGGGTACTACCGGGGAGCTGTTTTTT. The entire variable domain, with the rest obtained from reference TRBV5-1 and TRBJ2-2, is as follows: KAGVTQTPRYLIKTRGQQVTLSCSPISGHRSVSWYQQTPGQGLQFLFEYFSETQRNKGNFPGRFSGRQFSNSRSEMNVSTLELGDSALYLCASSRGTGGTTGELFFGEGSRLTVL.

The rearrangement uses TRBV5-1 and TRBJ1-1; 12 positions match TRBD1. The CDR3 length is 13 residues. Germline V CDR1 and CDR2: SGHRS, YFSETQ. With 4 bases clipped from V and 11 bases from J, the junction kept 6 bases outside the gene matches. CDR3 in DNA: TGCGCCAGCAGCGGGACAGGGGGCTTATTGGCTTTCTTT. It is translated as CASSGTGGLLAFF.

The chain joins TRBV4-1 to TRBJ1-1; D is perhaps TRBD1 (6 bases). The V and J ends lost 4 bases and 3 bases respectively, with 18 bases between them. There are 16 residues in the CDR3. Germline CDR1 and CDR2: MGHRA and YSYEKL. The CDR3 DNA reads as TGCGCCAGCAGCCCGGGAGGGGGGATAGGCCACACTGAAGCTTTCTTT. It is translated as CASSPGGGIGHTEAFF.

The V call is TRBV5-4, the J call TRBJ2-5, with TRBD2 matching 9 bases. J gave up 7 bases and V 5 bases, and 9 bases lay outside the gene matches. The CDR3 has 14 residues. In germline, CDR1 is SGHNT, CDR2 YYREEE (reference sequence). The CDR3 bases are TGTGCCAGCAGGGAGGGCGGGAGGGGTTGGACCCAGTACTTC. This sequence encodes CASREGGRGWTQYF.

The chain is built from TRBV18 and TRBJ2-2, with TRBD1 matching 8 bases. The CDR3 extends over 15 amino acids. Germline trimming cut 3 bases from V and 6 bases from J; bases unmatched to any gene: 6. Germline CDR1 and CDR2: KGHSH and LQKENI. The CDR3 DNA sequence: TGTGCCAGCTCACCCAAGACAGGGGCGGCCGGGGAGCTGTTTTTT. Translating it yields CASSPKTGAAGELFF.

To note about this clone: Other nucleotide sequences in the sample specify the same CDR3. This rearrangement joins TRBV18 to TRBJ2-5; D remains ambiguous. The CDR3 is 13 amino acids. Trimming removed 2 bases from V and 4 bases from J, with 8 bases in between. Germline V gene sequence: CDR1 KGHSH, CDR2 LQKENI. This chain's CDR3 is CASSPGSGETQYF. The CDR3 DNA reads TGTGCCAGCTCACCAGGCTCTGGAGAGACCCAGTACTTC.